A selection of T cell receptor beta chains follows, all from one sample in a study of response to subunit inactivated influenza vaccine. Each CDR3 protein gets one entry after TCRdb re-called the RT-PCR reads with MiXCR. Among about 570,000 distinct CDR3 sequences listed, around 11% were seen once. These sequences were also reported in another study, on T cells expressing NK-cell markers.

The sample in question was PBMCs from blood, obtained on the day of vaccination. These TCRs come from a man in his forties or fifties who received an inactivated influenza vaccine. CDR3s include the opening cysteine and the closing phenylalanine or tryptophan. A D gene is named only where the DNA matches it firmly. The listing skips clone size in some rows; elsewhere it reads once, few, many or a size class.

v_gene	abundance	j_gene	d_gene	CDR3aa	CDR3nt
TRBV5-1	few	TRBJ2-2	-	CASSWGDTGELFF	TGCGCCAGCAGCTGGGGGGATACCGGGGAGCTGTTTTTT
TRBV4-2	-	TRBJ2-5	-	CASSQVTPGLETQYF	TGTGCCAGCAGCCAAGTGACACCCGGCCTGGAGACCCAGTACTTC
TRBV4-1	-	TRBJ2-1	TRBD2	CASSLSSGGNEQFF	TGCGCCAGCAGCCTTTCTAGCGGGGGCAATGAGCAGTTCTTC
TRBV28	few	TRBJ2-5	TRBD1	CASSLGGQGGETQYF	TGTGCCAGCAGTTTAGGGGGACAGGGAGGGGAGACCCAGTACTTC
TRBV5-8	-	TRBJ2-1	TRBD1	CASSQPGQGSRQFF	TGTGCCAGCAGCCAGCCGGGACAGGGGTCGCGGCAGTTCTTC
TRBV7-2	few	TRBJ2-2	-	CASSLVADTRYGELFF	TGTGCCAGCAGCTTAGTGGCAGACACTAGATACGGGGAGCTGTTTTTT
TRBV20-1	many	TRBJ2-1	-	CSAREWGTNNEQFF	TGCAGTGCTAGAGAATGGGGGACAAACAATGAGCAGTTCTTC
TRBV27	few	TRBJ1-5	-	CASRQTGISNQPQHF	TGTGCCAGCAGACAAACAGGGATTAGCAATCAGCCCCAGCATTTT
TRBV19	many	TRBJ2-1	-	CASTAWDNEQFF	TGTGCCAGCACCGCTTGGGACAATGAGCAGTTCTTC
TRBV10-3	few	TRBJ2-2	TRBD2	CAILRGLAGGRNTGELFF	TGTGCCATATTGAGGGGACTAGCGGGAGGAAGAAACACCGGGGAGCTGTTTTTT
TRBV7-2	-	TRBJ2-1	TRBD2	CASSVSGGAPPYNEQFF	TGTGCCAGCAGCGTAAGCGGGGGGGCCCCCCCCTACAATGAGCAGTTCTTC
TRBV2	many	TRBJ1-5	TRBD1	CASSDTWDRGTQPQHF	TGTGCCAGCAGTGATACTTGGGACAGGGGGACTCAGCCCCAGCATTTT
TRBV6-2/TRBV6-3	-	TRBJ2-5	-	CASSFPWTGKETQYF	TGTGCCAGCAGTTTCCCATGGACGGGGAAAGAGACCCAGTACTTC
TRBV11-1	-	TRBJ2-3	TRBD2	CASSWGAGLRESTDTQYF	TGTGCCAGCAGCTGGGGAGCGGGACTCCGCGAATCTACAGATACGCAGTATTTT
TRBV5-1	few	TRBJ2-3	-	CASSLETAKDTQYF	TGCGCCAGCAGCTTGGAGACAGCGAAAGATACGCAGTATTTT
TRBV4-1	few	TRBJ2-7	-	CASSLLQGLGGEQYF	TGCGCCAGCAGCCTATTACAGGGTTTGGGGGGTGAGCAGTACTTC
TRBV5-5	many	TRBJ2-2	TRBD1	CASSLAAGGFVGELFF	TGTGCCAGCAGCTTGGCCGCAGGGGGCTTTGTCGGGGAGCTGTTTTTT
TRBV3-1	few	TRBJ2-1	TRBD2	CASSQAGTSGSQEQFF	TGTGCCAGCAGCCAGGCTGGGACTAGCGGGAGTCAAGAGCAGTTCTTC
TRBV3-1	-	TRBJ2-5	-	CASSLAEGIKETQYF	TGTGCCAGCAGCCTGGCTGAAGGGATAAAAGAGACCCAGTACTTC
TRBV12-3/TRBV12-4	many	TRBJ1-5	TRBD1	CASSQTGNSQPQHF	TGTGCCAGCAGCCAGACAGGGAATAGTCAGCCCCAGCATTTT
TRBV4-3	many	TRBJ2-2	TRBD1	CASSQGTGGTGELFF	TGCGCCAGCAGTCAAGGGACAGGTGGCACCGGGGAGCTGTTTTTT
TRBV12-3/TRBV12-4	many	TRBJ2-1	TRBD2	CASSLALSREALNEQFF	TGTGCCAGCAGTTTAGCCCTCTCGCGGGAGGCCCTCAATGAGCAGTTCTTC
TRBV5-1	-	TRBJ2-1	-	CATQRNGEQFF	TGCGCCACCCAGAGGAACGGAGAGCAGTTCTTC
TRBV12-3/TRBV12-4	many	TRBJ1-2	-	CASSLDKNYGYTF	TGTGCCAGCAGTTTAGACAAAAACTATGGCTACACCTTC
TRBV9	few	TRBJ2-5	-	CASSVDLEGETQYF	TGTGCCAGCAGCGTAGATTTGGAAGGAGAGACCCAGTACTTC
TRBV12-3/TRBV12-4	few	TRBJ2-1	TRBD1	CASSFWDRGHNEQFF	TGTGCCAGCAGTTTTTGGGACAGGGGTCACAATGAGCAGTTCTTC
TRBV12-3/TRBV12-4	few	TRBJ2-5	-	CASRRNWETQYF	TGTGCCAGCAGAAGGAACTGGGAGACCCAGTACTTC
TRBV27	few	TRBJ2-7	TRBD1	CASSAPGRQGYEQYF	TGTGCCAGCAGTGCGCCCGGACGACAGGGATACGAGCAGTACTTC
TRBV2	few	TRBJ2-7	TRBD1	CASNRGIGEQYF	TGTGCCAGCAACAGGGGGATTGGCGAGCAGTACTTC
TRBV3-1	-	TRBJ1-3	-	CASSQSPPGRAGNTIYF	TGTGCCAGCAGCCAATCCCCTCCGGGTCGGGCGGGAAACACCATATATTTT
TRBV12-3/TRBV12-4	-	TRBJ2-5	-	CASRLPGTESQETQYF	TGTGCCAGCAGACTGCCCGGGACTGAGAGCCAAGAGACCCAGTACTTC
TRBV5-1	few	TRBJ2-3	-	CASSPPWGSSPTDTQYF	TGCGCCAGCAGCCCCCCTTGGGGTTCTTCCCCCACAGATACGCAGTATTTT
TRBV7-2	-	TRBJ2-1	TRBD2	CASSSSGSFNEQFF	TGTGCCAGCAGTTCTAGCGGGAGTTTCAATGAGCAGTTCTTC
TRBV27	-	TRBJ2-1	TRBD2	CASSLQRTSGSDEQFF	TGTGCCAGCAGTTTACAGAGGACTAGCGGGAGCGATGAGCAGTTCTTC